This TCR beta chain appears in the sequencing data of a study of cytomegalovirus exposure and HLA in healthy donors. Study-wide results and limits: Another analysis was done later, and it associated fewer than 20,000 TCR beta sequences with HLA alleles at 0.05 false discovery rate. Across all donors, roughly uniform sequencing depth was an assumption of the presence/absence analyses. Being productive about 87% or about 30% of the time was typical of most TCR beta V segments in an earlier analysis.

60 Vbeta and 13 Jbeta primers were used in PCR. Profiled with immunoSEQ multiplex PCR; TCRdb holds only in-frame clones, not every one. The data hold about 120,000 clones, with around 80% observed a single time. Comment on this clone: Its antigen is unknown.

Regarding donors, all were healthy bone marrow donors. The sequence was collected from a man aged 30 to 45 in good health and CMV-seropositive. Sequencing input: PBMCs.

CDR3 region: CASSLQGSDNEQFF. For the CDR3, the DNA is TGTGCCAGCTCACTACAGGGGTCTGACAATGAGCAGTTCTTC. This chain joins TRBV18 and TRBJ2-1; TRBD1 matches at 7 bases. Looked up from germline, CDR1 is KGHSH and CDR2 is LQKENI. The ends lost 4 bases at V and 5 bases at J; junction bases unmatched: 5. The CDR3 is made up of 14 amino acids.